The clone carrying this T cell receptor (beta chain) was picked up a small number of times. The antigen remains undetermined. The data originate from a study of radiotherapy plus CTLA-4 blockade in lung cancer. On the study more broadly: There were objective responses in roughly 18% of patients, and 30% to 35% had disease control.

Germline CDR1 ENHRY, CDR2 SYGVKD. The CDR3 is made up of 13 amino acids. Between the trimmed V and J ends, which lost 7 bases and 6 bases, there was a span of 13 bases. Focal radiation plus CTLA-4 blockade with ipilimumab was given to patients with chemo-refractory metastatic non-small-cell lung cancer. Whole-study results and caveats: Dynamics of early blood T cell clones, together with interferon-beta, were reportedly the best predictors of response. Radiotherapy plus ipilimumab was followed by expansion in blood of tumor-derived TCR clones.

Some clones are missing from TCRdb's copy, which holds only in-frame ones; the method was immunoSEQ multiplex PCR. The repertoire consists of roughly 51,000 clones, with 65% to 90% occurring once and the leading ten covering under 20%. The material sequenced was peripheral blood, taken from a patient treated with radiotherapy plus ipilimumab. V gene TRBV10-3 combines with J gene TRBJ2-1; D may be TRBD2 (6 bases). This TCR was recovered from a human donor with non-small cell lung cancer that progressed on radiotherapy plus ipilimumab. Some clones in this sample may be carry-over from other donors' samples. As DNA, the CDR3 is TGTGCCATCACCCTGGGACTTTCCAATGAGCAGTTCTTC. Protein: CAITLGLSNEQFF.